A single sample gave rise to the 6 T cell receptor beta chains below, sequenced in a study of blood T cell repertoires in COVID-19. Clones were sequenced by immunoSEQ multiplex PCR, and TCRdb holds only the in-frame ones, with some missing. This sample has 30,000 to 35,000 clones, with 75% to 80% found just once. What was sequenced was peripheral blood. All receptors derive from a human donor in a cohort sampled during active COVID-19.

The gene calls are TRBV2 and TRBJ1-6; maybe TRBD1 (5 bases). Germline CDR1 is SNHLY and CDR2 is FYNNEI. Between the trimmed V and J ends, which lost 0 bases and 8 bases, there was a span of 11 bases. The CDR3 is 15 amino acids. CDR3 DNA: TGTGCCAGCAGTGAAGCGGGGGGATCTCATTCACCCCTCCACTTT. The encoded protein is CASSEAGGSHSPLHF. The full variable domain, rest sourced from reference TRBV2 and TRBJ1-6, is EPEVTQTPSHQVTQMGQEVILRCVPISNHLYFYWYRQILGQKVEFLVSFYNNEISEKSEIFDDQFSVERPDGSNFTLKIRSTKLEDSAMYFCASSEAGGSHSPLHFGNGTRLTVT.

This sequence joins TRBV5-4 and TRBJ2-4, with 11 bases matching TRBD2. CDR3 length: 17 amino acids. CDR1 is SGHNT and CDR2 is YYREEE in the germline V gene (reference sequence). The V and J ends lost 4 bases and 7 bases, in that order; junction bases with no gene match: 13. The CDR3 bases are TGTGCCAGCAGCCTTACTAGCGGGAGCGTCGGGGGGAACATTCAGTACTTC. It yields the protein CASSLTSGSVGGNIQYF.

The CDR3 protein is CASSSGLAGGLGEQYF. As DNA, the CDR3 is TGTGCCAGCAGCTCGGGACTAGCGGGAGGATTGGGTGAGCAGTACTTC. The J gene is TRBJ2-7, the V gene TRBV7-2; 15 positions agree with TRBD2. The J segment lost 7 bases and the V segment lost 4 bases, leaving 8 bases of the junction unmatched. This CDR3 is 16 amino acids long. Germline V gene lookup returns CDR1 SGHTA and CDR2 FQGNSA.

The V and J genes are TRBV19 and TRBJ2-1; no definite D call. The V end was cut by 7 bases, the J end by 0 bases, with 13 bases between. The CDR3 is 15 amino acids. The germline V gene has CDR1 LNHDA and CDR2 SQIVND (reference sequence). CDR3 bases: TGTGCCAGTATGGAGCGTCTGAGCTCCTACAATGAGCAGTTCTTC. Amino acids: CASMERLSSYNEQFF.

In this sample, this clone turned up a few times. The chain joins TRBV29-1 to TRBJ1-1, with TRBD1 matching over 7 bases. The CDR3 has 15 amino acids. Germline CDR1 SQVTM, CDR2 ANQGSEA. Trimming cost V 5 bases and J 2 bases; bases outside gene matches: 11. The CDR3 DNA reads TGCAGCGTTAGTCGACAGGGAAGGAGAAACACTGAAGCTTTCTTT. Protein sequence: CSVSRQGRRNTEAFF. The full variable domain, in which reference TRBV29-1 and TRBJ1-1 provide the parts outside the CDR3, is SAVISQKPSRDICQRGTSLTIQCQVDSQVTMMFWYRQQPGQSLTLIATANQGSEATYESGFVIDKFPISRPNLTFSTLTVSNMSPEDSSIYLCSVSRQGRRNTEAFFGQGTRLTVV.

This clone was detected only once. V usage is TRBV24-1 and J usage is TRBJ1-5, with D uncertain. The CDR3 has 13 amino acids. The germline V and J ends were trimmed by 4 bases and 7 bases, with 10 bases remaining between them. In germline, CDR1 is KGHDR, CDR2 SFDVKD. DNA of the CDR3: TGTGCCACCAGTGACTGTATACTCCAGCCCCAGCATTTT. Its protein product is CATSDCILQPQHF.